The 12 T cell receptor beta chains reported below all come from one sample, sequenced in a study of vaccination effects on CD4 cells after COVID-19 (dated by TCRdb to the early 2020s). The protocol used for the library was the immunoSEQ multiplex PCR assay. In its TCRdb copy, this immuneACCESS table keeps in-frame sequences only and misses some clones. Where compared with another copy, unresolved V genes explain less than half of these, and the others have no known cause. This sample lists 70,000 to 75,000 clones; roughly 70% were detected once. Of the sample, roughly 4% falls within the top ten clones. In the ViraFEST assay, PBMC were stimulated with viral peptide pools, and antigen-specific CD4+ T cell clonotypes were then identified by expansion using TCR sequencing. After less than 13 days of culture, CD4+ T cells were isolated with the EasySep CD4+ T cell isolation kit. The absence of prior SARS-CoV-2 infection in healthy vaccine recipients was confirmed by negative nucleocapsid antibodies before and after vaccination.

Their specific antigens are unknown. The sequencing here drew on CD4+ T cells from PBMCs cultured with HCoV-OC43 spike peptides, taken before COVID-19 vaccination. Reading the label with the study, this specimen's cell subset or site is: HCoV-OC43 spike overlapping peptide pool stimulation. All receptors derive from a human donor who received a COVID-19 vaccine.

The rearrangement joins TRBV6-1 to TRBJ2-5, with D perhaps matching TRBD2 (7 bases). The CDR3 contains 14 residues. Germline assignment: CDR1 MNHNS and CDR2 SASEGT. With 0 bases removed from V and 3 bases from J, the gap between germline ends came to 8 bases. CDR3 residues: CASSEAGGEETQYF. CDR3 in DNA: TGTGCCAGCAGTGAAGCAGGGGGGGAAGAGACCCAGTACTTC.

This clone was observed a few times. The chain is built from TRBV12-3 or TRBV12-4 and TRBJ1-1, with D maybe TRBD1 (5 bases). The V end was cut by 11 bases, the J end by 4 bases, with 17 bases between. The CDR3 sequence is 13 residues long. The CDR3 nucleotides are TGTGCCGGGGCCGGTGGGTACGGCACTGAAGCTTTCTTT. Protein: CAGAGGYGTEAFF.

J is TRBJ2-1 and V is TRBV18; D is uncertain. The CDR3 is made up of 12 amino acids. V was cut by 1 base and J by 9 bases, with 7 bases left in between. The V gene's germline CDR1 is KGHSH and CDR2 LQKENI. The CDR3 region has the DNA TGTGCCAGCTCACCACTAGCTCGTGAGCAGTTCTTC. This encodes CASSPLAREQFF.

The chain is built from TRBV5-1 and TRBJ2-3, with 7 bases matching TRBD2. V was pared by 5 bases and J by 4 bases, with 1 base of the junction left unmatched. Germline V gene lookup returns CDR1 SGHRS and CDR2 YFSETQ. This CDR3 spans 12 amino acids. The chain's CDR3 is CASRTSPDTQYF. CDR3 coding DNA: TGCGCCAGCAGGACTAGCCCAGATACGCAGTATTTT.

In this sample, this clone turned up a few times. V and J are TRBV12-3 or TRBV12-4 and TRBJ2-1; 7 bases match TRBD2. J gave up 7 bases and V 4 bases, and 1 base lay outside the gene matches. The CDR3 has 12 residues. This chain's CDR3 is CASSSGGNEQFF. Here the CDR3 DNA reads TGTGCCAGCAGTTCCGGGGGGAATGAGCAGTTCTTC.

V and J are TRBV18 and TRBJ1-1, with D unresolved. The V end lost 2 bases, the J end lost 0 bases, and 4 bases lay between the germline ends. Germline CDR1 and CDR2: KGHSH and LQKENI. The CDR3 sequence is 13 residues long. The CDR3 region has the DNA TGTGCCAGCTCACCAGGGATGAACACTGAAGCTTTCTTT. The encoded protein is CASSPGMNTEAFF.

The chain's CDR3 is CASSREAASSTDTQYF. DNA for the CDR3: TGCGCCAGCAGCCGCGAGGCCGCCTCCTCCACAGATACGCAGTATTTT. The rearrangement uses TRBV5-1 and TRBJ2-3; D not resolved. Germline V gene sequence: CDR1 SGHRS, CDR2 YFSETQ. CDR3 size: 16 residues. Trimming removed 4 bases at V and 2 bases at J, with 17 bases between.

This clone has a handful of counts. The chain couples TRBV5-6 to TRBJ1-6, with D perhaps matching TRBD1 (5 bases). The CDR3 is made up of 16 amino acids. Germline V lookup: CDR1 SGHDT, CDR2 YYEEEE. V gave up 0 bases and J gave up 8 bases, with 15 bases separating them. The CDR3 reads CASSLVQAEGYSPLHF. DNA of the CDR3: TGTGCCAGCAGCTTGGTACAGGCCGAGGGGTATTCACCCCTCCACTTT. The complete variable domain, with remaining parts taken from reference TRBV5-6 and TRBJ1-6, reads DAGVTQSPTHLIKTRGQQVTLRCSPKSGHDTVSWYQQALGQGPQFIFQYYEEEERQRGNFPDRFSGHQFPNYSSELNVNALLLGDSALYLCASSLVQAEGYSPLHFGNGTRLTVT.

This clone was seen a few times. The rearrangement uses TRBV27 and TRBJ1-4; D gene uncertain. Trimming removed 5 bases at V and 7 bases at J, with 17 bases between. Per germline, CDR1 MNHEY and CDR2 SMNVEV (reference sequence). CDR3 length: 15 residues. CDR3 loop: CASSVQFSGGEKLFF. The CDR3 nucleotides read TGTGCCAGCAGTGTCCAGTTTTCAGGTGGTGAAAAACTGTTTTTT.

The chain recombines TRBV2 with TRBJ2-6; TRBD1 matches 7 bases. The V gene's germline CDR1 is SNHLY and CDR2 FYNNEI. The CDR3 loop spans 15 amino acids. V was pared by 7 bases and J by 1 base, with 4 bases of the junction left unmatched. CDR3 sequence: CASTPDRSGANVLTF. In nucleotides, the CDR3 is TGTGCCAGCACTCCGGACAGGTCTGGGGCCAACGTCCTGACTTTC.

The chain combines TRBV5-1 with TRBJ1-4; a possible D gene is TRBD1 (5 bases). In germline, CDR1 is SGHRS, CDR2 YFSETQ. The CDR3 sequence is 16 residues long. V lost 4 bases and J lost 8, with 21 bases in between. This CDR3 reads CASSPGLRDGVEKLFF. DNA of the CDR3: TGCGCCAGCAGCCCAGGCCTCCGGGACGGAGTCGAAAAACTGTTTTTT. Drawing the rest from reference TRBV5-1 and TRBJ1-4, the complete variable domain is KAGVTQTPRYLIKTRGQQVTLSCSPISGHRSVSWYQQTPGQGLQFLFEYFSETQRNKGNFPGRFSGRQFSNSRSEMNVSTLELGDSALYLCASSPGLRDGVEKLFFGSGTQLSVL.

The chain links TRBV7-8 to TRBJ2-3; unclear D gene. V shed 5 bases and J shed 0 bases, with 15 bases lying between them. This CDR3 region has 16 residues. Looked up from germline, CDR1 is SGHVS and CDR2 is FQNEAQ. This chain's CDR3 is CASSLAPSTSTDTQYF. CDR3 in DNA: TGTGCCAGCAGCCTCGCCCCCAGCACTAGCACAGATACGCAGTATTTT.